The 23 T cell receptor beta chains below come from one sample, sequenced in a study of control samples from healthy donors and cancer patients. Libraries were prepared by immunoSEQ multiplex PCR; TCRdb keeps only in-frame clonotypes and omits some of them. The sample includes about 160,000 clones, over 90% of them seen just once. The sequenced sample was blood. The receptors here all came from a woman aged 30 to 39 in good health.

The chain's CDR3 is CASKDTSVPGGAFF. As DNA, the CDR3 is TGTGCCAGTAAAGACACGAGTGTTCCTGGTGGAGCTTTCTTT. The chain recombines TRBV19 with TRBJ1-1, with D hard to call. V lost 7 bases and J 10 bases, leaving 22 bases between the germline ends. Germline CDR1 reads LNHDA; CDR2 reads SQIVND (reference sequence). The CDR3 covers 14 residues.

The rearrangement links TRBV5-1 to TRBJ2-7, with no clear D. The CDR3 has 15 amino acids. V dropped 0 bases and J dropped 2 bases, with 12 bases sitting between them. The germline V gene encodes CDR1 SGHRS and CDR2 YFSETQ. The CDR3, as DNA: TGCGCCAGCAGCTTGGACGGGTCCTCGACCTACGAGCAGTACTTC. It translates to CASSLDGSSTYEQYF.

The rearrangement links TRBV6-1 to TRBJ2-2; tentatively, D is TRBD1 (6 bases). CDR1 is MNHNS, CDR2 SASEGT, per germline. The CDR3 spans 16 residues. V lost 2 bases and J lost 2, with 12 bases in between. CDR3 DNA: TGTGCCAGCAGTGAACTTACAGGGTTAAACACCGGGGAGCTGTTTTTT. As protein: CASSELTGLNTGELFF.

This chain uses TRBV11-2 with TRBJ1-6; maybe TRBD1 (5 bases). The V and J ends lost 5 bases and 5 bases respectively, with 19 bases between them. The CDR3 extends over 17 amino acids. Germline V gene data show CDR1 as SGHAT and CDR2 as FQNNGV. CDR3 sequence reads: CASSDAYGTENNSPLHF. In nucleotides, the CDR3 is TGTGCCAGCAGCGATGCCTACGGGACGGAAAATAATTCACCCCTCCACTTT.

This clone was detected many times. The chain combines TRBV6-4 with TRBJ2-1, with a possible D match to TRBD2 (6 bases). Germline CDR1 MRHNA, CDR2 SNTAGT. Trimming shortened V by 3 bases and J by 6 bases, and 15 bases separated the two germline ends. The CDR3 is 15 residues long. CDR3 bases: TGTGCCAGCAGTGAAGCGACTAGGCACACCAATGAGCAGTTCTTC. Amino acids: CASSEATRHTNEQFF.

The CDR3 coding sequence is TGTGCCAGTAGTCCCAGGTTGACTTATGGAAACACCATATATTTT. The encoded protein is CASSPRLTYGNTIYF. The chain links TRBV19 to TRBJ1-3; D gene uncertain. Looked up from germline, CDR1 is LNHDA and CDR2 is SQIVND (reference sequence). This CDR3 has 15 amino acids. V gave up 5 bases and J gave up 3 bases, with 14 bases separating them. Looking up the rest from reference TRBV19 and TRBJ1-3 gives the full variable domain: DGGITQSPKYLFRKEGQNVTLSCEQNLNHDAMYWYRQDPGQGLRLIYYSQIVNDFQKGDIAEGYSVSREKKESFPLTVTSAQKNPTAFYLCASSPRLTYGNTIYFGEGSWLTVV.

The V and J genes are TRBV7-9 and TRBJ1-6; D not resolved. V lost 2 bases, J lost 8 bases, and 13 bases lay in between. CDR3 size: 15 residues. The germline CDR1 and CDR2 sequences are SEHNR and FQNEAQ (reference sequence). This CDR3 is CASSLRSLGDSPLHF. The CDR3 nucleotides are TGTGCCAGCAGCTTAAGGTCCCTCGGGGATTCACCCCTCCACTTT.

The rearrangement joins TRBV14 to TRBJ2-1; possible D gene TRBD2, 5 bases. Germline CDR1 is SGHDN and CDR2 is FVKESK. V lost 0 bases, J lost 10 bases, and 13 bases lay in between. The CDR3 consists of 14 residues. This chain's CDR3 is CASSQDMGREEQFF. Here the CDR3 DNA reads TGTGCCAGCAGCCAAGACATGGGGAGAGAAGAGCAGTTCTTC.

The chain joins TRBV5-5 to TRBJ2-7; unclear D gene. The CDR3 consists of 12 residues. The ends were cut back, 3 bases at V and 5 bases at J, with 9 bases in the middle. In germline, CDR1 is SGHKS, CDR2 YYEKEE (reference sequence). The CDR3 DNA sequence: TGTGCCAGCAGCTATCGGGCGGACGAGCAGTACTTC. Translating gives CASSYRADEQYF.

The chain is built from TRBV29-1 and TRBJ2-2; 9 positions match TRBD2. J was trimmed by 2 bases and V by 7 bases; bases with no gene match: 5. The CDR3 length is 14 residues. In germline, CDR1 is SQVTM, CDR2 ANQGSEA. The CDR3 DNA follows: TGCAGCGCCGTACTAGCGGGTAACACCGGGGAGCTGTTTTTT. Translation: CSAVLAGNTGELFF.

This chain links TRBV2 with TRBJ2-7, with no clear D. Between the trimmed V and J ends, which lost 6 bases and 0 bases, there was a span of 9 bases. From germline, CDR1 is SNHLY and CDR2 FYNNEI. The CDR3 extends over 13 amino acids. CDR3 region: CASSADFSYEQYF. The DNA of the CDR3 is TGTGCCAGCAGCGCAGACTTCTCCTACGAGCAGTACTTC.

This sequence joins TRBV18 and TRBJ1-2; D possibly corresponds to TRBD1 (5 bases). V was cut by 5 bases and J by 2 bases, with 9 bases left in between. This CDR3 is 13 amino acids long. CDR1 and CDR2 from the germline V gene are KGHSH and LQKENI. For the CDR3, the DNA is TGTGCCAGCTCAAACGACAGAAACTATGGCTACACCTTC. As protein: CASSNDRNYGYTF.

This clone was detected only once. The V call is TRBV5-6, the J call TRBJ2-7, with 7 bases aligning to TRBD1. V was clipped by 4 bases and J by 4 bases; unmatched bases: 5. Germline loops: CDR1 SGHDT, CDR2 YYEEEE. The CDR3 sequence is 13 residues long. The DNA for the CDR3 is TGTGCCAGCAGCAGGGGGCGCAGTTACGAGCAGTACTTC. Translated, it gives CASSRGRSYEQYF.

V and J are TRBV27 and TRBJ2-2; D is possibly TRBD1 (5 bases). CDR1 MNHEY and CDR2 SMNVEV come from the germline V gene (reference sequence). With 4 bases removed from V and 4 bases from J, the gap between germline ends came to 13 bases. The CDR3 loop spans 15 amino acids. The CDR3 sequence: CASSWVRAGTGELFF. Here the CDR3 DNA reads TGTGCCAGCAGTTGGGTCAGGGCCGGCACCGGGGAGCTGTTTTTT.

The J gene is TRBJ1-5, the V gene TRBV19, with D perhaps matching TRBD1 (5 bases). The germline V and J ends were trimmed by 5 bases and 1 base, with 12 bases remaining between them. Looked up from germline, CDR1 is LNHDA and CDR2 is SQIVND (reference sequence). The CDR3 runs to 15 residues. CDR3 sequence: CASSETRGSNQPQHF. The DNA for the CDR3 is TGTGCCAGTAGTGAGACTCGGGGGAGCAATCAGCCCCAGCATTTT.

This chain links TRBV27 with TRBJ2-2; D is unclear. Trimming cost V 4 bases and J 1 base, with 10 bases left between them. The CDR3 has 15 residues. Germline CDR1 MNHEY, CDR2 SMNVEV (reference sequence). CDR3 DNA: TGTGCCAGCAGTTCCCTGCAGAGGAACACCGGGGAGCTGTTTTTT. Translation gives CASSSLQRNTGELFF.

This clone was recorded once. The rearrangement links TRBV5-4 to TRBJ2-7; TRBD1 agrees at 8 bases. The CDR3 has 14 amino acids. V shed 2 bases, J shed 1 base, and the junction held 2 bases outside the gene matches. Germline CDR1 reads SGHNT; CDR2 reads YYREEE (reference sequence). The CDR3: CASSLGQGSYEQYF. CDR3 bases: TGTGCCAGCAGCTTAGGACAGGGTTCCTACGAGCAGTACTTC.

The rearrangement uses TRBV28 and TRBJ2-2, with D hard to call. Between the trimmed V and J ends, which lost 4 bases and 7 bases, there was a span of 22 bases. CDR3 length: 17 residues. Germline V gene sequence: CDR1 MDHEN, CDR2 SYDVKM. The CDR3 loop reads CASSSGRWLGRGGELFF. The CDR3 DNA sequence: TGTGCCAGCAGTTCCGGTCGATGGCTCGGTCGTGGCGGGGAGCTGTTTTTT.

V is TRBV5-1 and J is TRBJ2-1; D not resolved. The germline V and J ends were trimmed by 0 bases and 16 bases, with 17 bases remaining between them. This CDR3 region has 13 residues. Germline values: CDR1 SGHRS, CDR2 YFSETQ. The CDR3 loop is CASSLDLAEFGFF. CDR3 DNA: TGCGCCAGCAGCTTGGATCTGGCAGAGTTTGGATTCTTC.

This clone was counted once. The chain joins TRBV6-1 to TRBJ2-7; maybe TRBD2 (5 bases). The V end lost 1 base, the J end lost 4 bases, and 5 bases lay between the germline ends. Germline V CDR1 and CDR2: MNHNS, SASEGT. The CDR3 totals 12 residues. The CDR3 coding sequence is TGTGCCAGCAGTGAAGGGACTTACGAGCAGTACTTC. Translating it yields CASSEGTYEQYF.

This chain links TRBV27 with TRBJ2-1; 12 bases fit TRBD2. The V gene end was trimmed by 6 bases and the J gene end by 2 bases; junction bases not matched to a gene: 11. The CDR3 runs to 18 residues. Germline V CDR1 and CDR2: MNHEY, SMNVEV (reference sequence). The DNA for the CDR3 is TGTGCCAGCAGGAATTTTGGTCTAGCGGGGGGGCCCTACAATGAGCAGTTCTTC. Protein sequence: CASRNFGLAGGPYNEQFF.

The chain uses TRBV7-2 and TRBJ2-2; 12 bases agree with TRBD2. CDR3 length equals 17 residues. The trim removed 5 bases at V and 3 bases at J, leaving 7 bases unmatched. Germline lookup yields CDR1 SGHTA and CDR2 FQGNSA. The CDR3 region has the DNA TGTGCCAGCAGCGGACTAGCGGGGAGCGCTTACACCGGGGAGCTGTTTTTT. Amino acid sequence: CASSGLAGSAYTGELFF. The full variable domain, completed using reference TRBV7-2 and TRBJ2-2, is GAGVSQSPSNKVTEKGKDVELRCDPISGHTALYWYRQSLGQGLEFLIYFQGNSAPDKSGLPSDRFSAERTGGSVSTLTIQRTQQEDSAVYLCASSGLAGSAYTGELFFGEGSRLTVL.

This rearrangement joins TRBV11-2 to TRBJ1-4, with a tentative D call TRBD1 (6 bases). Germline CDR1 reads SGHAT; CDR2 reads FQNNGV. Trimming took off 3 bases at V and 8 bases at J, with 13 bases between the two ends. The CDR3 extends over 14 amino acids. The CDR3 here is CASSFQGYREKLFF. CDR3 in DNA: TGTGCCAGCAGCTTCCAGGGGTACCGGGAAAAACTGTTTTTT. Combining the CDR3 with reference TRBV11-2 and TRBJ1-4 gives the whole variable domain EAGVAQSPRYKIIEKRQSVAFWCNPISGHATLYWYQQILGQGPKLLIQFQNNGVVDDSQLPKDRFSAERLKGVDSTLKIQPAKLEDSAVYLCASSFQGYREKLFFGSGTQLSVL.